This passage covers 30 T cell receptor beta chains from one sample sequenced in a study of T cells expressing NK-cell markers. TCRdb re-analyzed the 5' RACE reads; it lists each CDR3 protein once, without DNA. The clone table shows about 260,000 distinct CDR3 sequences, with the ten largest holding under 0.5%. Sequenced input: blood T cells: a sorted CD56 or NKG2C T cell subset, CD4+ or CD8+ T cells, or bulk PBMC T cells (not recorded which). These TCRs come from a man aged 18 to 30 in good health.

The gene calls are TRBV9 and TRBJ2-7. Germline loops: CDR1 SGDLS, CDR2 YYNGEE. CDR3 length: 14 amino acids. This CDR3 is CASSVAGTSYEQYF.

The V gene is TRBV11-2, the J gene TRBJ2-1; lacking DNA, the TRBD2 call made by TCRdb goes unchecked. Germline values: CDR1 SGHAT, CDR2 FQNNGV. The CDR3 spans 17 residues. CDR3 residues: CASSSWTSGIFYNEQFF.

The rearrangement links TRBV6-2 or TRBV6-3 to TRBJ2-7; with no DNA, the TCRdb D assignment of TRBD1 cannot be verified. The CDR3 is 14 amino acids. The V gene's germline CDR1 is MNHEY and CDR2 SVGEGT. The CDR3 region is CASRYDRLFYEQYF.

The CDR3 is CASSLIQGLAGGPGETQYF. V is TRBV12-3 or TRBV12-4 and J is TRBJ2-5; TCRdb proposes TRBD2, but this gene call is untestable without DNA. The CDR3 consists of 19 residues.

V and J are TRBV7-2 and TRBJ2-3; TCRdb's D call, TRBD2, is unchecked because there is no DNA. The CDR3 is 18 amino acids. Germline-derived CDR1 and CDR2 are SGHTA and FQGNSA. CDR3 in amino acids: CASSVEGRSWTSGSTQYF.

The genes are TRBV28 and TRBJ2-5; TCRdb's D call of TRBD1 is untestable without DNA. In germline, CDR1 is MDHEN, CDR2 SYDVKM. The CDR3 totals 13 residues. The CDR3 protein is CASSFGGEETQYF.

This sequence joins TRBV7-9 and TRBJ1-4; TCRdb names TRBD1, which stays unverified in the absence of DNA. In germline, CDR1 is SEHNR, CDR2 FQNEAQ (reference sequence). The CDR3 consists of 16 residues. The CDR3 protein is CASSGGRPLPNEKLFF. The variable domain in full, with the rest retrieved from reference TRBV7-9 and TRBJ1-4, is DTGVSQNPRHKITKRGQNVTFRCDPISEHNRLYWYRQTLGQGPEFLTYFQNEAQLEKSRLLSDRFSAERPKGSFSTLEIQRTEQGDSAMYLCASSGGRPLPNEKLFFGSGTQLSVL.

The V and J genes are TRBV5-1 and TRBJ2-5; TCRdb picks TRBD1, but there is no DNA to check that call. Germline loops: CDR1 SGHRS, CDR2 YFSETQ. This CDR3 region has 14 residues. The CDR3 is CASRNPGSVETQYF.

V usage is TRBV11-1 and J usage is TRBJ2-1; TCRdb outputs TRBD2, but without DNA this stays unchecked. The germline CDR1 and CDR2 sequences are SGHAT and FQDESV (reference sequence). The CDR3 is made up of 14 amino acids. CDR3 amino acids: CASSSQRLATEQFF. The full variable domain, with the rest looked up from reference TRBV11-1 and TRBJ2-1, is EAEVAQSPRYKITEKSQAVAFWCDPISGHATLYWYRQILGQGPELLVQFQDESVVDDSQLPKDRFSAERLKGVDSTLKIQPAELGDSAMYLCASSSQRLATEQFFGPGTRLTVL.

The chain combines TRBV5-1 with TRBJ2-5. CDR3 size: 19 residues. Per the germline V gene, CDR1 is SGHRS and CDR2 is YFSETQ. This CDR3 is CASSSTQLNLLYGEETQYF.

V and J are TRBV2 and TRBJ2-5. Germline V gene sequence: CDR1 SNHLY, CDR2 FYNNEI. The CDR3 runs 12 residues. CDR3 amino acids: CASSAGSETQYF. The variable domain in full, with the rest retrieved from reference TRBV2 and TRBJ2-5, is EPEVTQTPSHQVTQMGQEVILRCVPISNHLYFYWYRQILGQKVEFLVSFYNNEISEKSEIFDDQFSVERPDGSNFTLKIRSTKLEDSAMYFCASSAGSETQYFGPGTRLLVL.

The chain couples TRBV12-3 or TRBV12-4 to TRBJ1-5; TCRdb picks TRBD1, but there is no DNA to check that call. The CDR3 is made up of 14 amino acids. CDR3 residues: CASTLGQLNQPQHF.

V and J are TRBV19 and TRBJ1-5; TCRdb outputs TRBD1, but without DNA this stays unchecked. The germline gives CDR1 LNHDA, CDR2 SQIVND (reference sequence). The CDR3 extends over 16 amino acids. CDR3 protein: CATSKGQGSSNQPQHF.

The rearrangement joins TRBV29-1 to TRBJ2-1; TCRdb names TRBD1, which stays unverified in the absence of DNA. Germline lookup yields CDR1 SQVTM and CDR2 ANQGSEA. The CDR3 consists of 12 residues. CDR3 in amino acids: CSVDRDVYEQFF.

The gene calls are TRBV4-2 and TRBJ2-1. Germline CDR1 is LGHNA and CDR2 is YNFKEQ. The CDR3 runs 15 residues. CDR3 sequence: CASSPRVSGFNEQFF.

The chain couples TRBV18 to TRBJ1-1. Germline V CDR1 and CDR2: KGHSH, LQKENI. This CDR3 has 16 amino acids. The chain's CDR3 is CASSPFSSRLNTEAFF. Combining the CDR3 with reference TRBV18 and TRBJ1-1 gives the whole variable domain NAGVMQNPRHLVRRRGQEARLRCSPMKGHSHVYWYRQLPEEGLKFMVYLQKENIIDESGMPKERFSAEFPKEGPSILRIQQVVRGDSAAYFCASSPFSSRLNTEAFFGQGTRLTVV.

J is TRBJ2-7 and V is TRBV7-2. CDR1 and CDR2 (germline): SGHTA, FQGNSA. This CDR3 region has 16 residues. The CDR3: CASSLASATSIYEQYF.

This rearrangement joins TRBV29-1 to TRBJ2-5; TCRdb's assignment of TRBD1 cannot be checked, as there is no DNA. The CDR3 length is 13 residues. Germline values: CDR1 SQVTM, CDR2 ANQGSEA. The CDR3 sequence: CSLSYGKGETQYF.

This chain joins TRBV6-1 and TRBJ2-4; TCRdb calls TRBD1, which cannot be checked without DNA. Germline V gives CDR1 MNHNS, CDR2 SASEGT. The CDR3 covers 14 residues. The CDR3 sequence: CASGTDGAKNIQYF.

The chain links TRBV4-2 to TRBJ2-1; lacking DNA, the TRBD2 call made by TCRdb goes unchecked. Per the germline V gene, CDR1 is LGHNA and CDR2 is YNFKEQ. The CDR3 length is 16 residues. The CDR3: CASSQDLAGGWNEQFF.

The chain links TRBV20-1 to TRBJ2-1; TCRdb lists TRBD2, though no DNA is available to test this call. Per germline, CDR1 DFQATT and CDR2 SNEGSKA (reference sequence). This CDR3 is built from 15 residues. CDR3 region: CSARPGAGDRNEQFF.

The rearrangement joins TRBV23-1 to TRBJ2-7; as DNA is missing, the TRBD1 call by TCRdb cannot be tested. TRBV23-1 has ORF status, its function being uncertain. The CDR3 runs 16 residues. CDR3: CASSQWGPLGAYEQYF.

The chain combines TRBV6-1 with TRBJ2-3. CDR1 is MNHNS, CDR2 SASEGT, per germline. The CDR3 loop spans 15 amino acids. The CDR3 is CASSPSWASTDTQYF.

The rearrangement uses TRBV20-1 and TRBJ1-2. This CDR3 has 12 residues. Germline V gives CDR1 DFQATT, CDR2 SNEGSKA (reference sequence). CDR3 sequence reads: CSASNPGYGYTF.

The chain joins TRBV29-1 to TRBJ1-1; the TRBD1 assignment by TCRdb is unverifiable without DNA. CDR1 SQVTM and CDR2 ANQGSEA come from the germline V gene. The CDR3 extends over 14 amino acids. CDR3 amino acids: CSVGGRQTNTEAFF.

V and J are TRBV12-3 or TRBV12-4 and TRBJ2-7. CDR3 length: 12 amino acids. This CDR3 reads CASSLHGYEQYF.

This chain joins TRBV24-1 and TRBJ2-3; TCRdb gives TRBD1 as the D gene, but with no DNA this cannot be confirmed. Germline V gene lookup returns CDR1 KGHDR and CDR2 SFDVKD. CDR3 length: 17 amino acids. CDR3 residues: CATSDQPGRGRTDTQYF.

The chain employs TRBV3-1 and TRBJ2-3; the D call from TCRdb, TRBD2, cannot be confirmed without DNA. This CDR3 region has 16 residues. Germline CDR1 LGHDT, CDR2 YNNKEL (reference sequence). The CDR3 spells CASSQEGTGRVDTQYF.

V and J are TRBV4-3 and TRBJ1-4. The CDR3 contains 12 residues. CDR1 LGHNA and CDR2 YSLEER come from the germline V gene. CDR3 region: CASSQETEKLFF.

This chain connects TRBV4-3 to TRBJ1-2; TCRdb names TRBD1, which stays unverified in the absence of DNA. Germline V CDR1 and CDR2: LGHNA, YSLEER. This CDR3 contains 11 residues. This CDR3 reads CASSRGYGYTF.